The T cell receptor (beta chain) under discussion was sequenced for a study of beta chain features in type 1 diabetes. Study results and limitations: A greater similarity of naive, central memory and Treg TCRB repertoires was seen among patients than among healthy donors. Within each of all four CD4+ subsets, Type 1 diabetes patients had TCRB CDR3s that were moderately but significantly shorter.

All of the isolated RNA was reverse transcribed, so expressed TCRB transcripts were sequenced. Measured with immunoSEQ multiplex PCR; TCRdb has only the in-frame clones, and not every one. Here the sample spans 600,000 to 700,000 clones, 9.5% to 15% being singletons. This clone was counted between two and nine times. Its specificity is unknown. V lost 4 bases and J lost 3, with 13 bases in between. Germline V gene lookup returns CDR1 LNHDA and CDR2 SQIVND (reference sequence). This CDR3 has 15 residues. Sequencing was performed on naive CD4+ T cells from blood. This TCR was sampled from a man aged 25 to 40 with type 1 diabetes. The chain employs TRBV19 and TRBJ1-5; maybe TRBD1 (5 bases). DNA of the CDR3: TGTGCCAGTAGTAGGGGACGGGGATTCAATCAGCCCCAGCATTTT. It yields the protein CASSRGRGFNQPQHF.